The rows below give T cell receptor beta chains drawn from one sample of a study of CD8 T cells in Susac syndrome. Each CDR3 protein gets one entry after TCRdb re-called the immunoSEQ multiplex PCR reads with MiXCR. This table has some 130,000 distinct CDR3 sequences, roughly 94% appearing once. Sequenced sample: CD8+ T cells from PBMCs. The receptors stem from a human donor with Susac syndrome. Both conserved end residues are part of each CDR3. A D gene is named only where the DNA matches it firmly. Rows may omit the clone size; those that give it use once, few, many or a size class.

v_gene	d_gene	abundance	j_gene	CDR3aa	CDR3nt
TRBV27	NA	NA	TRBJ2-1	CASSLPGTGDEQFF	TGTGCCAGCAGTTTACCCGGGACCGGCGATGAGCAGTTCTTC
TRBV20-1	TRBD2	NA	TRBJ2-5	CSARERLAIQETQYF	TGCAGTGCTAGAGAGCGACTAGCGATACAAGAGACCCAGTACTTC
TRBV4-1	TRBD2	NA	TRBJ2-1	CASSPGGASGSSYNEQFF	TGCGCCAGCAGCCCAGGGGGAGCTAGCGGGAGTTCCTACAATGAGCAGTTCTTC
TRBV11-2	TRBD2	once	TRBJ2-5	CASTRLAGTQETQYF	TGTGCCAGCACCCGACTAGCGGGAACTCAAGAGACCCAGTACTTC
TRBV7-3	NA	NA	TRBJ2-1	CASSLWSGPDNEQFF	TGTGCCAGCAGCTTATGGAGCGGGCCAGACAATGAGCAGTTCTTC
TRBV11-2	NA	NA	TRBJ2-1	CASSLQRGNEQFF	TGTGCCAGCAGCCTGCAACGGGGGAATGAGCAGTTCTTC
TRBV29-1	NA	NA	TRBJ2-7	CSGLGGSSYEQYF	TGCAGCGGTTTAGGGGGGAGCTCCTACGAGCAGTACTTC
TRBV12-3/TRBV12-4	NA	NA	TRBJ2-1	CASSLAAKGANEQFF	TGTGCCAGCAGTTTGGCGGCCAAGGGAGCGAATGAGCAGTTCTTC
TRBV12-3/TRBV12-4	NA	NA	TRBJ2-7	CASRGETAADYEQYF	TGTGCCAGCCGAGGGGAGACAGCGGCGGACTACGAGCAGTACTTC
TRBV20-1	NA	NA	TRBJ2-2	CSARVGVTNTGELFF	TGCAGTGCTAGAGTGGGGGTAACGAACACCGGGGAGCTGTTTTTT
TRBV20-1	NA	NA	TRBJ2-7	CSASGGRISYEQYF	TGCAGTGCTAGCGGAGGACGGATCTCCTACGAGCAGTACTTC
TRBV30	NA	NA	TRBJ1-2	CAWMSERSYGYTF	TGTGCCTGGATGTCGGAACGTAGCTATGGCTACACCTTC
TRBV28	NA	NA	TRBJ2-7	CASSHRGIPEYEQYF	TGTGCCAGCAGTCACCGGGGAATCCCTGAATACGAGCAGTACTTC
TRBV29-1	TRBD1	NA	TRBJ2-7	CSVEGSETAGGGAEQYF	TGCAGCGTTGAGGGTTCTGAGACGGCAGGGGGTGGGGCCGAGCAGTACTTC
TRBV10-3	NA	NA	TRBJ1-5	CATHEGVDQPQHF	TGTGCCACCCATGAGGGTGTGGATCAGCCCCAGCATTTT
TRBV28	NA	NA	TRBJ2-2	CASSPGSLVTGELFF	TGTGCCAGCAGTCCTGGTAGTCTGGTCACCGGGGAGCTGTTTTTT
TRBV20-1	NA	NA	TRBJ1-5	CSAAVESQPQHF	TGCAGTGCTGCGGTAGAATCTCAGCCCCAGCATTTT
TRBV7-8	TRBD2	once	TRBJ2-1	CASSPDSGLYNEQFF	TGTGCCAGCAGCCCGGATAGCGGGCTGTACAATGAGCAGTTCTTC
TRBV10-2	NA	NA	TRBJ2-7	CASLGASYEQYF	TGCGCCAGCCTGGGGGCCTCCTACGAGCAGTACTTC
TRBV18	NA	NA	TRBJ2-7	CASSPDNVEEQYF	TGTGCCAGCTCACCAGACAATGTGGAAGAGCAGTACTTC
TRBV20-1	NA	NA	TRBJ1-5	CSASDARYNQPQHF	TGCAGTGCTAGCGACGCCAGATACAATCAGCCCCAGCATTTT
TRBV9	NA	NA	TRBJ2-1	CASSVEAGFDEQFF	TGTGCCAGCAGCGTAGAGGCAGGGTTTGATGAGCAGTTCTTC
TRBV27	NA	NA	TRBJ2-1	CASSLSGNNEQFF	TGTGCCAGCAGTTTATCAGGTAACAATGAGCAGTTCTTC
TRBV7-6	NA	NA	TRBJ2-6	CASSPEGGANVLTF	TGTGCCAGCAGCCCTGAGGGTGGGGCCAACGTCCTGACTTTC
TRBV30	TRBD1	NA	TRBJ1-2	CAWITVRGQGAWGYTF	TGTGCCTGGATCACCGTGCGGGGACAGGGGGCATGGGGCTACACCTTC
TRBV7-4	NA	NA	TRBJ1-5	CASSLPGSHQPQHF	TGTGCCAGCAGCTTACCGGGATCCCATCAGCCCCAGCATTTT
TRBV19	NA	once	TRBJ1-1	CASSRLPGTEAFF	TGTGCCAGTAGCCGCCTTCCTGGCACTGAAGCTTTCTTT
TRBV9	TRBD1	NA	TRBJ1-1	CASSRQGYSEAFF	TGTGCCAGCAGCCGACAGGGATACAGTGAAGCTTTCTTT
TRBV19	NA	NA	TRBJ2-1	CASSIALNEQFF	TGTGCCAGTAGTATAGCACTCAATGAGCAGTTCTTC
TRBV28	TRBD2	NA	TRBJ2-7	CASSTPRLAGLPYEQYF	TGTGCCAGCAGCACCCCCCGACTAGCGGGATTACCCTACGAGCAGTACTTC
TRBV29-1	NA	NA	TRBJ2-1	CSNSEPYNEQFF	TGCAGTAATAGCGAACCCTACAATGAGCAGTTCTTC
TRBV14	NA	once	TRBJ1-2	CASSQEVGGGYTF	TGTGCCAGCAGCCAAGAGGTGGGCGGAGGCTACACCTTC
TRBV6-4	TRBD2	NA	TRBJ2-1	CASSVATSGMGLYNEQFF	TGTGCCAGCAGTGTAGCGACTAGCGGGATGGGGCTTTACAATGAGCAGTTCTTC
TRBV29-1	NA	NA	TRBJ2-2	CSVNPDPYTGELFF	TGCAGCGTTAATCCGGACCCTTACACCGGGGAGCTGTTTTTT
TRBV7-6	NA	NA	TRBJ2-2	CASSLEGSSTGELFF	TGTGCCAGCAGCTTAGAAGGGTCGAGCACCGGGGAGCTGTTTTTT
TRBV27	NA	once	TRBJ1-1	CASSLSRAWNTEAFF	TGTGCCAGCAGTTTATCGAGGGCTTGGAACACTGAAGCTTTCTTT
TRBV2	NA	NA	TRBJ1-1	CASSELTGSTEAFF	TGTGCCAGCAGTGAACTTACAGGGTCCACTGAAGCTTTCTTT
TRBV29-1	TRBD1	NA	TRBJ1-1	CSVDSEQGAAFF	TGCAGCGTTGATTCCGAGCAGGGGGCCGCTTTCTTT
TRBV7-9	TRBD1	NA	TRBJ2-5	CASSPWTGEAETQYF	TGTGCCAGCAGTCCCTGGACAGGTGAGGCGGAGACCCAGTACTTC
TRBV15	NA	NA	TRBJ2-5	CATSSLGQVQTQYF	TGTGCCACCAGCAGTTTGGGACAAGTTCAGACCCAGTACTTC
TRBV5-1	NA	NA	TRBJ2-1	CASSLTRGNEQFF	TGCGCCAGCAGCTTGACCCGGGGGAATGAGCAGTTCTTC
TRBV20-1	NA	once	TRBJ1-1	CSATRRNTEAFF	TGCAGTGCTACCCGCAGGAACACTGAAGCTTTCTTT